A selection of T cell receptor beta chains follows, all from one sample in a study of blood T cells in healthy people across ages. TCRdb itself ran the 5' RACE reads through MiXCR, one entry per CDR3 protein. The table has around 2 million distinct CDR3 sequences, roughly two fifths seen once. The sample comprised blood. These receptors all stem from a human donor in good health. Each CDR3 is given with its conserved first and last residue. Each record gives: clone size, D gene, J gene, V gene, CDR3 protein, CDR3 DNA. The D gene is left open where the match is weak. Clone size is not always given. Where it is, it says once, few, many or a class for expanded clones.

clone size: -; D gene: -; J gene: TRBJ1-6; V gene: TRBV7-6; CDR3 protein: CASRRSRASNSPLHF; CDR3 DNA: TGTGCCAGCAGGAGGTCGAGGGCCTCTAATTCACCCCTCCACTTT
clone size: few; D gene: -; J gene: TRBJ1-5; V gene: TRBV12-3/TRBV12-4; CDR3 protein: CASSLGIGPDQPQHF; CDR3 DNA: TGTGCCAGCAGTTTAGGGATCGGCCCGGATCAGCCCCAGCATTTT
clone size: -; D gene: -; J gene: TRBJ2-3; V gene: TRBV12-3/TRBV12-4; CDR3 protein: CASTFHSTDVQYF; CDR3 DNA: TGTGCCAGCACCTTCCATAGCACAGATGTGCAGTATTTT
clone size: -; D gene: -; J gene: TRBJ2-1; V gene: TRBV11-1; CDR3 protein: CASSLGESGDEQFF; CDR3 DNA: TGTGCCAGCAGCTTAGGGGAGTCGGGAGATGAGCAGTTCTTC
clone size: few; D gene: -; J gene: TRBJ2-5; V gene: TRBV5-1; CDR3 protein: CASSLNPAGRETQYF; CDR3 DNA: TGCGCCAGCAGCTTAAATCCGGCGGGGCGGGAGACCCAGTACTTC
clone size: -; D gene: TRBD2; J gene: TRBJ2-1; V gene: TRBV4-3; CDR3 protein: CASSQTGTSGFSSYNEQFF; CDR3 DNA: TGCGCCAGCAGCCAAACCGGGACTAGCGGGTTTAGCTCCTACAATGAGCAGTTCTTC
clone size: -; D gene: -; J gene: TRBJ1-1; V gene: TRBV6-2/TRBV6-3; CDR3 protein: CASIYRDDREAFF; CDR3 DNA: TGTGCCAGCATATACAGGGATGATCGAGAAGCTTTCTTT
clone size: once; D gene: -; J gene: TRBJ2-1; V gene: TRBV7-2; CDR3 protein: CASSLFGGLSYNEQFF; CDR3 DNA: TGTGCCAGCAGCTTATTCGGGGGGCTCAGCTACAATGAGCAGTTCTTC
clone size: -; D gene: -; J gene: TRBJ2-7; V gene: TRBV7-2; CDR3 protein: CASSLARLAEGSYEQYF; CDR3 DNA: TGTGCCAGCAGCTTAGCGCGTTTAGCGGAAGGTTCCTACGAGCAGTACTTC
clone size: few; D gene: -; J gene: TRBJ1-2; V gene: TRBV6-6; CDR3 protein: CASSYDDGFNYGYTF; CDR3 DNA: TGTGCCAGCAGCTACGACGACGGATTTAACTATGGCTACACCTTC
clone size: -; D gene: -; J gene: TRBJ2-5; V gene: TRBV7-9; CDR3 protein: CASNIMAGRGETQYF; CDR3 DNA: TGTGCCAGCAACATCATGGCAGGGCGCGGAGAGACCCAGTACTTC
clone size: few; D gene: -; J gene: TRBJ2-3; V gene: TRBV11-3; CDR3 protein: CASSLRLIRQVSSRADTQYF; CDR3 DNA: TGTGCCAGCAGCCTCCGACTGATTCGGCAAGTTTCATCTAGGGCAGATACGCAGTATTTT
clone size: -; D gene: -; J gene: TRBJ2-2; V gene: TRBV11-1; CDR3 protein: CASSSTGTTSGELFF; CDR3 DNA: TGTGCCAGCAGTTCCACCGGGACCACGAGCGGGGAGCTGTTTTTT
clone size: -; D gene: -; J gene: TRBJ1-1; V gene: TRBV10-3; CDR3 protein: CASLAGSTEAFF; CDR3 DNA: TGTGCCAGTCTTGCGGGGAGCACTGAAGCTTTCTTT
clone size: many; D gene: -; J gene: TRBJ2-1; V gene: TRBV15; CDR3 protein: CATSRRGNPIRFF; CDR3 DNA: TGTGCCACCAGCAGAAGGGGAAACCCTATCAGGTTCTTC
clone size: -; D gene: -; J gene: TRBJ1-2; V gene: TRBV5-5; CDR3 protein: CASNRARRDYGYTF; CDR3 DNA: TGTGCCAGCAACAGGGCCAGGCGGGACTATGGCTACACCTTC
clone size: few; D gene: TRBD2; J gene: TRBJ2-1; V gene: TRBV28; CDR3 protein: CASSSSGGTGNEQFF; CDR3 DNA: TGTGCCAGCAGTTCGAGCGGGGGGACGGGTAATGAGCAGTTCTTC
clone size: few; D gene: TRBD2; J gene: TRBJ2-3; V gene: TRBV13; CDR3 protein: CASSLRVSGASTDTQYF; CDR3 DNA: TGTGCCAGCAGCTTACGGGTTAGCGGGGCTAGCACAGATACGCAGTATTTT
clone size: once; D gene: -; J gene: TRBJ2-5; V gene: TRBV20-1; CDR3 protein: CSASFGKEETQYF; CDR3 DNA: TGCAGTGCTAGCTTCGGGAAGGAAGAGACCCAGTACTTC
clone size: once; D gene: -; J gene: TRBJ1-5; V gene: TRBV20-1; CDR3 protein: CSARDGWVSNQPQHF; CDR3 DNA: TGCAGTGCTAGAGATGGGTGGGTTAGTAATCAGCCCCAGCATTTT
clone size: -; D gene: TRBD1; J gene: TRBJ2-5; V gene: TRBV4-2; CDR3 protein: CASSQQTGVRETQYF; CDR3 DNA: TGTGCCAGCAGCCAACAAACAGGGGTCAGAGAGACCCAGTACTTC
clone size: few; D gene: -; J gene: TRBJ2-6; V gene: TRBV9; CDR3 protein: CACSLIPGTHPSGANVLTF; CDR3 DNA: TGTGCCTGCAGTCTTATACCCGGGACACACCCCTCTGGGGCCAACGTCCTGACTTTC
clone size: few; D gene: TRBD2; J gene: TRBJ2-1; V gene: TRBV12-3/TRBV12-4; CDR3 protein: CASSAILSGGANEQFF; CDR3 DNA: TGTGCCAGCAGTGCAATCCTTAGCGGGGGGGCTAATGAGCAGTTCTTC
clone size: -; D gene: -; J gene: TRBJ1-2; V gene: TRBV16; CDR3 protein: CASSQYRENGYTF; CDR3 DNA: TGTGCCAGCAGCCAATATAGGGAGAATGGCTACACCTTC
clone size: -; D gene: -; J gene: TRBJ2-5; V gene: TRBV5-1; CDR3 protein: CASSLRSVVETQYF; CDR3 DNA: TGCGCCAGCAGCTTGAGGAGCGTGGTAGAGACCCAGTACTTC
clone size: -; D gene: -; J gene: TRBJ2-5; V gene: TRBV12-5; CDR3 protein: CASGRGEGETQYF; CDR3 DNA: TGTGCTAGTGGTAGGGGGGAGGGAGAGACCCAGTACTTC
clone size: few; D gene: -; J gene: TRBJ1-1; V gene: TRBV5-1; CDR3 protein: CASSPGTLSHMNTEAFF; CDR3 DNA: TGCGCCAGCAGCCCCGGGACGCTATCGCACATGAACACTGAAGCTTTCTTT
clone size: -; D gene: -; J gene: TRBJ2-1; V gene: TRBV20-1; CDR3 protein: CSATTGGISYNEQFF; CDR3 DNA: TGCAGTGCTACGACAGGCGGGATCTCCTACAATGAGCAGTTCTTC
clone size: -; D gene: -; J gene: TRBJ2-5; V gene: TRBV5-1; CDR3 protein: CASSLEPRPHGTQYF; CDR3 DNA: TGCGCCAGCAGCTTGGAACCTAGGCCCCACGGGACCCAGTACTTC
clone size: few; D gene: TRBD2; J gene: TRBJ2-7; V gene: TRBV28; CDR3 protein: CASSSRRGVVFGEQYF; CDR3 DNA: TGTGCCAGCAGCTCAAGGCGGGGGGTAGTTTTCGGGGAGCAGTACTTC
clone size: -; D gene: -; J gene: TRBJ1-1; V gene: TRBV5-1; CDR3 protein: CWGRTEAFF; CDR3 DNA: TGCTGGGGGCGAACTGAAGCTTTCTTT
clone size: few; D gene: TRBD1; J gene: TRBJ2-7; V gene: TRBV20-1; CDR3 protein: CSADGQGSVEQYF; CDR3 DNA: TGCAGTGCTGACGGACAGGGGTCGGTCGAGCAGTACTTC
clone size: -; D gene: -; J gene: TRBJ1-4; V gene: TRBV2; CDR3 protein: CASSRGGQREKLFF; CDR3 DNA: TGTGCCAGCAGCCGGGGGGGGCAACGAGAAAAACTGTTTTTT